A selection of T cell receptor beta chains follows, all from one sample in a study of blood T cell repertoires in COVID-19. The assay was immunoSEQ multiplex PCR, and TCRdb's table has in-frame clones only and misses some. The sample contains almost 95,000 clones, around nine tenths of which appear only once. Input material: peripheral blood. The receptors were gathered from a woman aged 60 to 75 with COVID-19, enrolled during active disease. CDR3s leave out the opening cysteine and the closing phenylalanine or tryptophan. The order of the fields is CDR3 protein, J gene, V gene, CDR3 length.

CDR3: ASSQGLAEETQY; J: TRBJ2-5; V: TRBV18; length: 12
CDR3: ASGRGGLGYT; J: TRBJ1-2; V: TRBV25-1; length: 10
CDR3: ASSLGTVPLRVGYT; J: TRBJ1-2; V: TRBV3-1/TRBV3-2; length: 14
CDR3: ASSFGVGDSPLH; J: TRBJ1-6; V: TRBV7-8; length: 12
CDR3: ASSETVTGGPGELF; J: TRBJ2-2; V: TRBV2; length: 14
CDR3: ASRGGLETQY; J: TRBJ2-5; V: TRBV3-1/TRBV3-2; length: 10
CDR3: ASGLGRQGHQPQH; J: TRBJ1-5; V: TRBV12-5; length: 13
CDR3: ASRFTGANTEAF; J: TRBJ1-1; V: TRBV6-5; length: 12
CDR3: ATSRSGQGQFQETQY; J: TRBJ2-5; V: TRBV15; length: 15
CDR3: ASSGDNNYGYT; J: TRBJ1-2; V: TRBV7-9; length: 11
CDR3: ASSLGLAGGRTPGGEQY; J: TRBJ2-7; V: TRBV7-2; length: 17
CDR3: ASSYSRQGFTYEQY; J: TRBJ2-7; V: TRBV6-5; length: 14
CDR3: ASSSSTGVYEKLF; J: TRBJ1-4; V: TRBV7-2; length: 13
CDR3: ASSGANNSPLH; J: TRBJ1-6; V: TRBV19; length: 11
CDR3: ASSAGLNYGYT; J: TRBJ1-2; V: TRBV9; length: 11
CDR3: ASSPGTATNEKLF; J: TRBJ1-4; V: TRBV18; length: 13
CDR3: ASSGGQYGYT; J: TRBJ1-2; V: TRBV25-1; length: 10
CDR3: ASNPYSRRIRTDTQY; J: TRBJ2-3; V: TRBV6-2/TRBV6-3; length: 15
CDR3: SARGTDIYEQY; J: TRBJ2-7; V: TRBV29-1; length: 11
CDR3: ASSTYRARYGYT; J: TRBJ1-2; V: TRBV7-2; length: 12
CDR3: ASSPSGRSNEKLF; J: TRBJ1-4; V: TRBV7-9; length: 13
CDR3: SVEGDRGLYGYT; J: TRBJ1-2; V: TRBV29-1; length: 12
CDR3: ASSLGPPGQGRTF; J: TRBJ1-1; V: TRBV7-2; length: 13
CDR3: ASSQGTISYNEQF; J: TRBJ2-1; V: TRBV5-4; length: 13
CDR3: ASSRPGQGIRSYEQY; J: TRBJ2-7; V: TRBV6-6; length: 15
CDR3: ASSLDGGTSGGYEQF; J: TRBJ2-1; V: TRBV5-4; length: 15
CDR3: ASRDTGTAGGAF; J: TRBJ1-1; V: TRBV6-6; length: 12
CDR3: ASSLAWASNQPQH; J: TRBJ1-5; V: TRBV5-5; length: 13
CDR3: ASSLDWAAGELF; J: TRBJ2-2; V: TRBV11-2; length: 12
CDR3: AIWVRGRIYGYT; J: TRBJ1-2; V: TRBV6-8; length: 12
CDR3: ASIRDSTAF; J: TRBJ1-1; V: TRBV25-1; length: 9
CDR3: ASSSMGLVETQY; J: TRBJ2-5; V: TRBV7-9; length: 12
CDR3: ASSLARGTGGDEQF; J: TRBJ2-1; V: TRBV5-6; length: 14
CDR3: ASSHGTGNEQY; J: TRBJ2-7; V: TRBV6-6; length: 11
CDR3: ASSTRPNSGSPLH; J: TRBJ1-6; V: TRBV6-5; length: 13
CDR3: AWSIGTTDTQY; J: TRBJ2-3; V: TRBV30; length: 11
CDR3: ASSQDSRTEAF; J: TRBJ1-1; V: TRBV3-1/TRBV3-2; length: 11
CDR3: ASSHSTGGVSYEQY; J: TRBJ2-7; V: TRBV4-1; length: 14
CDR3: ASSLGQGAFGYTEAF; J: TRBJ1-1; V: TRBV5-4; length: 15
CDR3: ASSEAGTGNGYT; J: TRBJ1-2; V: TRBV6-1; length: 12
CDR3: ASSSGGGSYNEQF; J: TRBJ2-1; V: TRBV7-6; length: 13
CDR3: AWKQPGGETQY; J: TRBJ2-5; V: TRBV30; length: 11
CDR3: ASSIFSGTGVYGYT; J: TRBJ1-2; V: TRBV19; length: 14
CDR3: ASRSSQGFYNSPLH; J: TRBJ1-6; V: TRBV28; length: 14
CDR3: ASSYSYYNEQF; J: TRBJ2-1; V: TRBV6-6; length: 11
CDR3: ASTPRGEFYGYT; J: TRBJ1-2; V: TRBV6-5; length: 12
CDR3: ASRQDRDNSPLH; J: TRBJ1-6; V: TRBV5-1; length: 12
CDR3: ASFPGTSNYNEQF; J: TRBJ2-1; V: TRBV18; length: 13
CDR3: ASSLTGEANQPQH; J: TRBJ1-5; V: TRBV7-2; length: 13
CDR3: ASTPQGGLLYNEQF; J: TRBJ2-1; V: TRBV9; length: 14
CDR3: ASSYSGRQTNT; J: TRBJ1-2; V: TRBV6-2/TRBV6-3; length: 11
CDR3: ASRAGYRGYGSPLH; J: TRBJ1-6; V: TRBV5-1; length: 14